The 27 T cell receptor beta chains below were found in one sample sequenced in a study of Ad26.COV2.S vaccination and SARS-CoV-2 variants (dated by TCRdb to the early 2020s). Reading the label with the study, this specimen's treatment or condition is: roughly 20 received Ad26.COV2.S at low or high dose, single or two shots; about 5 received placebo; per-sample allocation not given. Repertoires of vaccine and placebo recipients were sequenced from samples collected on day 63 after the first injection. The library came from the immunoSEQ multiplex PCR assay. Not all clones reach the TCRdb copy of this immuneACCESS table, which keeps in-frame sequences only. Checked studies attribute under half of the gap to unresolved V genes and leave the rest unexplained. For this sample the table gives some 340,000 clones, of which about 85% were detected only once. The ten largest clones represent 2% to 2.5% of the sample.

Sequenced material: peripheral blood, taken in a trial of Ad26.COV2.S vaccine versus placebo. The receptors shown here come from a person aged 18 to 65 who received the Ad26.COV2.S COVID-19 vaccine or a placebo.

Only a few counts were recorded for this clone. The chain links TRBV5-5 to TRBJ1-3, with D unclear. CDR1 is SGHKS and CDR2 is YYEKEE in the germline V gene (reference sequence). This CDR3 has 14 residues. V lost 4 bases and J 0 bases, leaving 8 bases between the germline ends. This CDR3 reads CASSNPGSGNTIYF. For the CDR3, the DNA is TGTGCCAGCAGCAACCCAGGCTCTGGAAACACCATATATTTT.

V and J are TRBV19 and TRBJ1-5; TRBD1 might be the D (6 bases). The germline V and J ends were trimmed by 10 bases and 7 bases, with 17 bases remaining between them. Germline assignment: CDR1 LNHDA and CDR2 SQIVND (reference sequence). This CDR3 comprises 13 residues. The CDR3 sequence: CATKGGTGQPQHF. For the CDR3, the DNA is TGTGCCACCAAGGGGGGAACCGGACAGCCCCAGCATTTT.

The chain recombines TRBV30 with TRBJ1-2, with unresolved D. Looked up from germline, CDR1 is GTSNPN and CDR2 is SVGIG (reference sequence). The CDR3 has 14 amino acids. Deletions cut 0 bases from V and 4 bases from J, with 12 bases between. The CDR3 reads CAWSVPGRGYGYTF. In nucleotides, the CDR3 is TGTGCCTGGAGTGTACCTGGTCGGGGCTATGGCTACACCTTC.

The chain combines TRBV19 with TRBJ1-1; TRBD1 might be the D (5 bases). V lost 6 bases to trimming and J lost 5 bases, with 19 bases between them. This CDR3 is 15 amino acids long. The germline V gene has CDR1 LNHDA and CDR2 SQIVND (reference sequence). CDR3 in amino acids: CASSPQELKGTEAFF. The CDR3 DNA reads TGTGCCAGTAGCCCACAGGAACTCAAAGGGACTGAAGCTTTCTTT.

V and J are TRBV18 and TRBJ2-1, with a weak D call TRBD1 (5 bases). The CDR3 consists of 13 residues. V was cut by 2 bases and J by 7 bases, with 9 bases left in between. Germline V gives CDR1 KGHSH, CDR2 LQKENI. CDR3 coding DNA: TGTGCCAGCTCACCAGCAGGGTTGAATGAGCAGTTCTTC. The encoded protein is CASSPAGLNEQFF.

V gene TRBV6-5 combines with J gene TRBJ2-4, with 11 bases matching TRBD1. The CDR3 spans 15 residues. Trimming at V came to 8 bases and at J to 6 bases, leaving 9 bases not matched to a gene. Germline loops: CDR1 MNHEY, CDR2 SVGAGI. The CDR3 here is CASAKAGTGGNIQYF. CDR3 bases: TGTGCCAGCGCGAAGGCCGGGACAGGGGGAAACATTCAGTACTTC.

In the case of this clone: Other DNA sequences in this sample translate to the same CDR3. The chain couples TRBV25-1 to TRBJ1-2, with D unresolved. The V gene lost 6 bases and the J gene lost 1 base, with 3 bases spanning the gap. Germline CDR1 and CDR2: MGHDK and SYGVNS. The CDR3 spans 11 residues. DNA for the CDR3: TGTGCCAGCAGCCGTAACTATGGCTACACCTTC. It codes for CASSRNYGYTF.

This chain joins TRBV24-1 and TRBJ2-3; 9 nucleotides line up with TRBD1. V gave up 7 bases and J gave up 2 bases; unmatched junction bases: 6. The CDR3 has 15 amino acids. Germline CDR1 is KGHDR and CDR2 is SFDVKD. The CDR3 sequence is CATRHGQGHTDTQYF. The CDR3 bases are TGTGCCACCAGACATGGACAGGGGCACACAGATACGCAGTATTTT.

The rearrangement joins TRBV5-1 to TRBJ1-4; 7 bases are shared with TRBD1. Per the germline V gene, CDR1 is SGHRS and CDR2 is YFSETQ. This CDR3 has 16 residues. V gave up 2 bases and J gave up 8 bases; unmatched junction bases: 12. CDR3 nucleotides: TGCGCCAGCAGCTTCACCAGACAGGGTGGAATGGAAAAACTGTTTTTT. It translates to CASSFTRQGGMEKLFF.

The chain recombines TRBV6-1 with TRBJ2-3; perhaps TRBD1 as D (6 bases). The germline gives CDR1 MNHNS, CDR2 SASEGT. The CDR3 totals 16 residues. Trimming took off 3 bases at V and 1 base at J, with 14 bases between the two ends. CDR3 sequence (DNA): TGTGCCAGCAGTGACCTCCACAGGGACCGCACAGATACGCAGTATTTT. It yields the protein CASSDLHRDRTDTQYF.

This clone was seen ten or more times. V gene TRBV6-1 combines with J gene TRBJ2-3; TRBD2 matches 8 bases. The CDR3 runs 15 residues. The V segment lost 3 bases and the J segment 3 bases; nucleotides outside the gene matches: 5. The germline V gene has CDR1 MNHNS and CDR2 SASEGT. The CDR3 sequence: CASSEGLGATDTQYF. The CDR3, as DNA: TGTGCCAGCAGTGAGGGACTAGGAGCGACAGATACGCAGTATTTT.

The table lists this clone with a few counts. As DNA, the CDR3 is TGCGCCAGCAGCTTGACAGGGGGCACTGAAGCTTTCTTT. It yields the protein CASSLTGGTEAFF. The chain carries TRBV5-1 and TRBJ1-1, with 8 bases fitting TRBD1. Germline CDR1 SGHRS, CDR2 YFSETQ. This CDR3 spans 13 amino acids. Trimming cost V 1 base and J 4 bases; bases outside gene matches: 0.

A word on this clone: This sample also contains other DNA sequences that code for the same CDR3. The chain recombines TRBV5-1 with TRBJ2-3; D not certain. CDR3 length equals 11 residues. Trimming removed 0 bases from V and 6 bases from J, with 2 bases in between. Looked up from germline, CDR1 is SGHRS and CDR2 is YFSETQ. Written as DNA, the CDR3 is TGCGCCAGCAGCTTGGCGGATACGCAGTATTTT. Translation gives CASSLADTQYF.

V usage is TRBV6-5 and J usage is TRBJ2-5, with D unresolved. Trimming took off 5 bases at V and 1 base at J, with 8 bases between the two ends. CDR3 length: 13 amino acids. Germline lookup yields CDR1 MNHEY and CDR2 SVGAGI. CDR3 protein: CASSPSGQETQYF. CDR3 in DNA: TGTGCCAGCAGTCCCTCTGGCCAAGAGACCCAGTACTTC.

This rearrangement joins TRBV3-1 (or the pseudogene TRBV3-2) to TRBJ2-2; D gene ambiguous. Trimming left V 1 base short and J 0 bases short, with 6 bases between. CDR1 is LGHDT and CDR2 is YNNKEL in the germline V gene (reference sequence). This CDR3 has 15 amino acids. Written as DNA, the CDR3 is TGTGCCAGCAGCCAAGCCAGAACGAACACCGGGGAGCTGTTTTTT. This codes for CASSQARTNTGELFF.

This chain connects TRBV12-3 or TRBV12-4 to TRBJ1-3; maybe TRBD1 (5 bases). V was clipped by 11 bases and J by 0 bases, with 8 bases between them. CDR3 length: 12 amino acids. The CDR3 spells CAGRGSGNTIYF. CDR3 DNA sequence: TGTGCCGGAAGGGGCTCTGGAAACACCATATATTTT.

This clone has only a few counts. Germline is not matched at one junction end, which may reflect a read error. The chain employs TRBV7-3 and TRBJ2-2, with a weak D call TRBD2 (5 bases). Per germline, CDR1 SGHTA and CDR2 FQGTGA. This CDR3 comprises 13 residues. CDR3 sequence: CASRSGNAGELFF. In DNA, the CDR3 is TGTGCCAGCAGATCCGGGAACGCCGGGGAGCTGTTTTTT.

This sequence joins TRBV29-1 and TRBJ1-2, with 10 bases lining up with TRBD1. In germline, CDR1 is SQVTM, CDR2 ANQGSEA. The junction had 12 bases not matched to a gene; V was cut back by 6 bases and J by 8 bases. The CDR3 spans 14 residues. CDR3 loop: CSVAPGGTGEGYTF. The CDR3 DNA sequence: TGCAGCGTCGCCCCGGGAGGGACAGGGGAAGGCTACACCTTC.

The chain joins TRBV5-6 to TRBJ1-2; D is undetermined. The CDR3 has 12 residues. Trimming took off 3 bases at V and 6 bases at J, with 9 bases between the two ends. Per germline, CDR1 SGHDT and CDR2 YYEEEE. In nucleotides, the CDR3 is TGTGCCAGCAGCTCGTTGGGCCATGGCTACACCTTC. Its translation is CASSSLGHGYTF.

The rearrangement joins TRBV7-9 to TRBJ2-5; 12 bases are shared with TRBD2. J gave up 0 bases and V 7 bases, and 3 bases lay outside the gene matches. The germline gives CDR1 SEHNR, CDR2 FQNEAQ (reference sequence). There are 15 residues in the CDR3. DNA for the CDR3: TGTGCCAGCACTGGACTAGCGGGGAACCAAGAGACCCAGTACTTC. Its protein product is CASTGLAGNQETQYF.

V gene TRBV15 combines with J gene TRBJ1-1; maybe TRBD1 (5 bases). Germline CDR1 and CDR2: LNHNV and YYDKDF (reference sequence). The V gene lost 3 bases and the J gene lost 4 bases, with 12 bases spanning the gap. The CDR3 totals 14 residues. CDR3 region: CATSRPRGITEAFF. The CDR3 coding sequence is TGTGCCACCAGCAGGCCGCGGGGGATCACTGAAGCTTTCTTT.

This sequence joins TRBV6-5 and TRBJ1-4; tentatively, D is TRBD1 (5 bases). This CDR3 contains 15 residues. V gave up 2 bases and J gave up 3 bases, with 10 bases separating them. Germline V gene sequence: CDR1 MNHEY, CDR2 SVGAGI. The CDR3 is CASSYRGVANEKLFF. The CDR3 region has the DNA TGTGCCAGCAGTTACAGAGGGGTGGCTAATGAAAAACTGTTTTTT.

This chain joins TRBV6-5 and TRBJ1-3; D is uncertain. This CDR3 is built from 12 residues. CDR1 is MNHEY, CDR2 SVGAGI, per germline. Between the trimmed V and J ends, which lost 6 bases and 4 bases, there was a span of 7 bases. The CDR3 sequence: CASRKIGNTIYF. CDR3 coding DNA: TGTGCCAGCAGGAAAATAGGAAACACCATATATTTT.

This chain uses TRBV10-3 with TRBJ1-5; possibly TRBD1 for D (5 bases). CDR3 length: 14 residues. From germline, CDR1 is ENHRY and CDR2 SYGVKD. The germline V and J ends were trimmed by 1 base and 5 bases, with 9 bases remaining between them. The CDR3: CAISEFGADQPQHF. DNA of the CDR3: TGTGCCATCAGTGAGTTCGGGGCTGATCAGCCCCAGCATTTT.

The chain is built from TRBV5-1 and TRBJ1-1; D might be TRBD1 (5 bases). V was clipped by 0 bases and J by 0 bases, with 9 bases between them. This CDR3 spans 15 amino acids. Germline V gives CDR1 SGHRS, CDR2 YFSETQ. This CDR3 reads CASSLEAGMNTEAFF. The CDR3 bases are TGCGCCAGCAGCTTGGAGGCAGGGATGAACACTGAAGCTTTCTTT.

The V gene is TRBV6-6, the J gene TRBJ1-5, with D uncertain. Per germline, CDR1 MNHNY and CDR2 SVGAGI (reference sequence). Between the trimmed V and J ends, which lost 2 bases and 5 bases, there was a span of 4 bases. The CDR3 sequence is 12 residues long. The CDR3 protein is CASSYMDQPQHF. CDR3 nucleotides: TGTGCCAGCAGTTACATGGATCAGCCCCAGCATTTT.

The count of this clone is one. The genes are TRBV5-6 and TRBJ1-2; D unclear. Germline values: CDR1 SGHDT, CDR2 YYEEEE. The germline V and J ends were trimmed by 0 bases and 4 bases, with 10 bases remaining between them. This CDR3 is built from 14 residues. The CDR3 sequence is CASSLGRNPYGYTF. Written as DNA, the CDR3 is TGTGCCAGCAGCTTGGGAAGGAACCCCTATGGCTACACCTTC.